This T cell receptor beta chain appears in the sequencing data of a study of CD8+ T cells in alopecia areata. Overall study: Treated patients were dosed with oral tofacitinib, taking 5 to 10 mg twice daily.

This clone was counted between two and nine times. Its antigen is as yet unknown. cDNA prepared by RNA extraction and subsequent reverse transcription served as the template for sequencing. The data were produced by immunoSEQ multiplex PCR, yet TCRdb's version contains in-frame clones alone and is incomplete. The table records 200,000 to 250,000 clones, about two thirds of them present only once. Trimming stripped 4 bases from V and 0 bases from J, with 18 bases between. Per the germline V gene, CDR1 is MGHRA and CDR2 is YSYEKL. This CDR3 has 18 residues. General observations from the study: Sequencing of scalp tissue also captures the resident alphabeta T cells of normal skin.

Specimen: CD4+ T cells sorted from blood, collected at week 0. The V and J genes are TRBV4-1 and TRBJ2-2; weak D call: TRBD2 (5 bases). This clonotype was sampled from a human donor with alopecia areata. The CDR3 protein is CASSLLDLLPANTGELFF. For the CDR3, the DNA is TGCGCCAGCAGCCTACTAGACCTCCTTCCCGCGAACACCGGGGAGCTGTTTTTT.